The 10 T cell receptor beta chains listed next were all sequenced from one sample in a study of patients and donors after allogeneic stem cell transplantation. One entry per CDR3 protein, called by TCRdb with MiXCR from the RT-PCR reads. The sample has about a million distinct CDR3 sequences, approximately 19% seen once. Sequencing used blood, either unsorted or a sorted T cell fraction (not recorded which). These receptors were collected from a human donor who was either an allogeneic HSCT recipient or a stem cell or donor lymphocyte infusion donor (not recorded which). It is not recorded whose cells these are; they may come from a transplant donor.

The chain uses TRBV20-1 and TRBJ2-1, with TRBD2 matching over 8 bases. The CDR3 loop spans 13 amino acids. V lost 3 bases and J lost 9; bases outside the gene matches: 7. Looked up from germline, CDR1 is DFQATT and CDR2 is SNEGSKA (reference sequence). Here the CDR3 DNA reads TGCAGTGCTAGTGACGGGGGGGCGGGTGAGCAGTTCTTC. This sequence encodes CSASDGGAGEQFF.

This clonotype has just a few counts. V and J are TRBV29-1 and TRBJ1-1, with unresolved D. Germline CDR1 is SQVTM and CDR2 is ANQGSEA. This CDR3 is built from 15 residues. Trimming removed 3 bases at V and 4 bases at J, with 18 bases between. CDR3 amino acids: CSVDYKSMRGTEAFF. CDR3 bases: TGCAGCGTTGATTACAAAAGCATGCGTGGCACTGAAGCTTTCTTT.

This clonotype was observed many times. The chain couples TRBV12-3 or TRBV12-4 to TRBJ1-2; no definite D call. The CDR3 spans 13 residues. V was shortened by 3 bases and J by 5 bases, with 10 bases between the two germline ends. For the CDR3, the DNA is TGTGCCAGCAGTTTTGATAGGGTATATGGCTACACCTTC. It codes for CASSFDRVYGYTF.

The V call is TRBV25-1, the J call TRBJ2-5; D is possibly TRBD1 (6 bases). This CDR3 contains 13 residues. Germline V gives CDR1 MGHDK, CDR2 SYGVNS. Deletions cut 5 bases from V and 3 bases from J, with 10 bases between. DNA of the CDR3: TGTGCCAGCAGTAAACCAGGGGAAGAGACCCAGTACTTC. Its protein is CASSKPGEETQYF.

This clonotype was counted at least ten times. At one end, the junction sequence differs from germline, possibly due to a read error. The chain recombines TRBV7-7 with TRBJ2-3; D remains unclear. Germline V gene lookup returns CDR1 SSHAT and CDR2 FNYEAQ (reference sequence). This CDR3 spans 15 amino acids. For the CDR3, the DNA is TGTGCTAGCAGCCCACATGGCTCAGACACAGATACGCAGTATTTT. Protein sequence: CASSPHGSDTDTQYF.

The CDR3 reads CASSSMGQGNLNTIYF. In DNA, the CDR3 is TGTGCCAGCAGCTCTATGGGACAGGGGAATTTAAACACCATATATTTT. The chain is built from TRBV11-2 and TRBJ1-3, with 10 bases identical to TRBD1. Per germline, CDR1 SGHAT and CDR2 FQNNGV. V lost 4 bases, J lost 6 bases, and 9 bases stayed unmatched. This CDR3 spans 16 amino acids.

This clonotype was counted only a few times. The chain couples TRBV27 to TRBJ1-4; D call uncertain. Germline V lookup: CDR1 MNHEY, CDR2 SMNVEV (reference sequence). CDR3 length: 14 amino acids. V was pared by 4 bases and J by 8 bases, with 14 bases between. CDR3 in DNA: TGTGCCAGCAGTTCGGGCAGGTCTACCGAAAAACTGTTTTTT. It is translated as CASSSGRSTEKLFF.

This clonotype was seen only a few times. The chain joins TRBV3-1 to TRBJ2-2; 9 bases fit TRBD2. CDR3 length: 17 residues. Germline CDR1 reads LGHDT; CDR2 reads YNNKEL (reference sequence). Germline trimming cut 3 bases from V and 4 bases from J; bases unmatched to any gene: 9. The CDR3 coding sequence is TGTGCCAGCAGCCATCGGCGGCGGGAGGGGGGCACCGGGGAGCTGTTTTTT. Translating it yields CASSHRRREGGTGELFF.

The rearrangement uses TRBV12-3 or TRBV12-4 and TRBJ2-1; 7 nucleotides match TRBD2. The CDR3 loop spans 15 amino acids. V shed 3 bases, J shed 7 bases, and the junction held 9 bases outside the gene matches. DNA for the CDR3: TGTGCCAGCAGTTTCCCGGGGGGTCTCGGGAATGAGCAGTTCTTC. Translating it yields CASSFPGGLGNEQFF.

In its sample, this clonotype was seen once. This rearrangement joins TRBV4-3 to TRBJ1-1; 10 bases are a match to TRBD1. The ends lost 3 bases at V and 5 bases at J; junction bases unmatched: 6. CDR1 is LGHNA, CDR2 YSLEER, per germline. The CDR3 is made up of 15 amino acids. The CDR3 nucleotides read TGCGCCAGCAGCCATGCCGGGACAGGGGTTACTGAAGCTTTCTTT. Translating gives CASSHAGTGVTEAFF.